This T cell receptor (beta chain) was sequenced during a study of identical twins. Broader study findings: Findings depended on cross-sectional statistics rather than tracking the same donors. The degree of excess twin sharing was weaker in beta out-of-frame sequences.

This CDR3 is built from 15 residues. With 5 bases clipped from V and 3 bases from J, the junction kept 5 bases outside the gene matches. Germline V gene sequence: CDR1 SGHNT, CDR2 YENEEA. TCRdb fed the 5' RACE reads into MiXCR, producing one record per CDR3 protein. The sample lists hundreds of thousands of distinct CDR3 sequences; about 7.5% were seen once. On this clonotype: The antigen is not known.

The same data also went into a second study, on yellow fever vaccine responses in identical twins. This second study notes: Twin vaccine T cell responses reportedly seemed partly convergent, partly personalized.

This receptor was taken from a woman aged 18-29 years in good health. The sample taken for sequencing was memory (CD45RO+) T cells sorted from blood. The chain is built from TRBV11-3 and TRBJ2-2, with 8 positions matching TRBD1. The CDR3 here is CASSDRGRYTGELFF. For the CDR3, the DNA is TGTGCCAGCAGCGACAGGGGACGGTACACCGGGGAGCTGTTTTTT. The entire variable domain, with the rest obtained from reference TRBV11-3 and TRBJ2-2, is as follows: EAGVVQSPRYKIIEKKQPVAFWCNPISGHNTLYWYLQNLGQGPELLIRYENEEAVDDSQLPKDRFSAERLKGVDSTLKIQPAELGDSAVYLCASSDRGRYTGELFFGEGSRLTVL.